These 21 T cell receptor beta chains came from one sample sequenced in a study of vaccination and CD4 T cells after COVID-19. Scientists ran DNA taken from cultured CD4+ T cells through the Oncomine TCR Beta short-read assay for sequencing. MiXCR, run by TCRdb on the PCR reads, gives a single entry per CDR3 protein. This sample has about 5,400 distinct CDR3 sequences, with about 43% found just once. Treatment denoted: approximately nine-day PBMC culture with coronavirus spike peptide pools or control peptides (ViraFEST assay). Antigens for these TCRs are unknown. Specimen: CD4+ T cells from blood, cultured in vitro. These receptors were taken from a human donor who had recovered from COVID-19.

Details on this clonotype: A much larger clone differs by one base, so this may be a read error. The genes are TRBV20-1 and TRBJ2-7, with TRBD1 as a possible D gene (6 bases). CDR3 length equals 12 residues. Per the germline V gene, CDR1 is DFQATT and CDR2 is SNEGSKA (reference sequence). In DNA form, the CDR3 reads TGCAGTGCCCTGGGTCTAGCAGGGGAGCAGCACTTC. It translates to CSALGLAGEQHF.

V gene TRBV6-1 combines with J gene TRBJ1-1; TRBD1 aligns across 10 bases. The J segment lost 10 bases and the V segment lost 6 bases, leaving 5 bases of the junction unmatched. There are 12 residues in the CDR3. Germline-derived CDR1 and CDR2 are MNHNS and SASEGT. CDR3 sequence: CASRSDRGLAFF. In DNA, the CDR3 is TGTGCCAGCAGGTCAGACAGGGGGCTAGCTTTCTTT.

This clonotype was found a few times. V and J are TRBV7-9 and TRBJ2-5, with D perhaps given as TRBD1 or TRBD2 (5 bases each). Trimming cost V 0 bases and J 2 bases, with 10 bases left between them. Germline loops: CDR1 SEHNR, CDR2 FQNEAQ (reference sequence). The CDR3 contains 15 residues. The CDR3 region is CASSLALWGQETQYF. CDR3 bases: TGTGCCAGCAGCTTAGCGCTCTGGGGGCAAGAGACCCAGTACTTC.

The chain joins TRBV6-5 to TRBJ1-2; D is possibly TRBD1 (5 bases). CDR1 and CDR2 (germline): MNHEY, SVGAGI. The CDR3 extends over 13 amino acids. The V and J ends lost 0 bases and 6 bases respectively, with 8 bases between them. The CDR3 DNA reads TGTGCCAGCAGTTACTCAAAACAGGATGGCTACACCTTC. Translating it yields CASSYSKQDGYTF.

This clonotype turned up a few times. One end of the junction is discordant with germline, which a read error may explain. J is TRBJ2-5 and V is TRBV20-1; 9 nucleotides agree with TRBD2. CDR3 size: 12 residues. Germline values: CDR1 DFQATT, CDR2 SNEGSKA (reference sequence). CDR3 protein: CSTSGPQETQYF. Here the CDR3 DNA reads TGCAGTACTAGCGGGCCCCAAGAGACCCAGTACTTC.

This clonotype was counted only a few times. The chain carries TRBV7-2 and TRBJ2-7, with 9 bases identical to TRBD2. Germline CDR1 and CDR2: SGHTA and FQGNSA. The CDR3 is 15 residues long. The ends lost 4 bases at V and 9 bases at J; junction bases unmatched: 13. CDR3 residues: CASSSYSSGALPQYF. In DNA form, the CDR3 reads TGTGCCAGCAGCTCTTACTCTAGCGGGGCGTTACCGCAGTACTTC.

In DNA form, the CDR3 reads TGTGCCAGCAGCTCAAGGGGCAATCAGCCCCAGCATTTT. It encodes CASSSRGNQPQHF. The chain joins TRBV27 to TRBJ1-5; no clear D gene. Germline V lookup: CDR1 MNHEY, CDR2 SMNVEV (reference sequence). The CDR3 is 13 amino acids. The V and J ends lost 6 bases and 2 bases respectively, with 8 bases between them.

The chain joins TRBV15 to TRBJ1-5; D remains unclear. Germline values: CDR1 LNHNV, CDR2 YYDKDF (reference sequence). V shed 0 bases and J shed 5 bases, with 8 bases lying between them. The length of the CDR3 is 14 residues. CDR3 protein: CATSRDSYDQPQHF. The CDR3 region has the DNA TGTGCCACCAGCAGAGATTCGTATGATCAGCCCCAGCATTTT.

The chain employs TRBV28 and TRBJ1-6, with D unclear. Per the germline V gene, CDR1 is MDHEN and CDR2 is SYDVKM. There are 15 residues in the CDR3. The ends were cut back, 8 bases at V and 0 bases at J, with 11 bases in the middle. Here the CDR3 reads CASRSPSSYNSPLHF. In nucleotides, the CDR3 is TGTGCCAGCCGTTCCCCCAGCTCCTATAATTCACCCCTCCACTTT. Combining the CDR3 with reference TRBV28 and TRBJ1-6 gives the whole variable domain DVKVTQSSRYLVKRTGEKVFLECVQDMDHENMFWYRQDPGLGLRLIYFSYDVKMKEKGDIPEGYSVSREKKERFSLILESASTNQTSMYLCASRSPSSYNSPLHFGNGTRLTVT.

V is TRBV7-9 and J is TRBJ2-7, with TRBD1 matching over 7 bases. The ends lost 5 bases at V and 4 bases at J; junction bases unmatched: 5. This CDR3 comprises 13 residues. CDR1 and CDR2 from the germline V gene are SEHNR and FQNEAQ (reference sequence). CDR3 DNA: TGTGCCAGCAGCCAGGGGGATGGGTACGAGCAGTACTTC. Protein sequence: CASSQGDGYEQYF. Looking up the rest from reference TRBV7-9 and TRBJ2-7 gives the full variable domain: DTGVSQNPRHKITKRGQNVTFRCDPISEHNRLYWYRQTLGQGPEFLTYFQNEAQLEKSRLLSDRFSAERPKGSFSTLEIQRTEQGDSAMYLCASSQGDGYEQYFGPGTRLTVT.

The genes are TRBV7-9 and TRBJ2-1; D possibly corresponds to TRBD1 (5 bases). The V and J ends lost 0 bases and 8 bases respectively, with 11 bases between them. The CDR3 spans 14 residues. Germline lookup yields CDR1 SEHNR and CDR2 FQNEAQ (reference sequence). The CDR3 sequence: CASSLAGQGYEQFF. The CDR3 DNA is TGTGCCAGCAGCTTAGCTGGTCAGGGTTATGAGCAGTTCTTC.

The J gene is TRBJ2-7, the V gene TRBV28, with no clear D. The germline CDR1 and CDR2 sequences are MDHEN and SYDVKM. The CDR3 runs to 12 residues. The ends were cut back, 5 bases at V and 6 bases at J, with 11 bases in the middle. In DNA form, the CDR3 reads TGTGCCAGCAGTGGAGTCCTGGGCGAGCAGTACTTC. Its translation is CASSGVLGEQYF.

A note on this clonotype: One end of the junction varies from germline; a read error may be responsible. The chain uses TRBV7-9 and TRBJ2-7, with a weak D call TRBD2 (5 bases). The CDR3 consists of 14 residues. Germline V gene sequence: CDR1 SEHNR, CDR2 FQNEAQ (reference sequence). CDR3 DNA sequence: TGTGCCAGCGGCTTGGATGCGGAGGCCTACGAGCAGTACTTC. Residues: CASGLDAEAYEQYF.

This chain links TRBV6-5 with TRBJ2-7; D not certain. This CDR3 comprises 12 residues. The V and J ends lost 0 bases and 0 bases respectively, with 0 bases between them. The germline CDR1 and CDR2 sequences are MNHEY and SVGAGI. CDR3 nucleotides: TGTGCCAGCAGTTACTCCTCCTACGAGCAGTACTTC. It is translated as CASSYSSYEQYF.

This rearrangement joins TRBV20-1 to TRBJ1-5; weak D call: TRBD1 (5 bases). The CDR3 is made up of 13 amino acids. V was shortened by 1 base and J by 3 bases, with 7 bases between the two germline ends. Germline CDR1 and CDR2: DFQATT and SNEGSKA (reference sequence). In DNA, the CDR3 is TGCAGTGCTAGAGGACAGAACAATCAGCCCCAGCATTTT. It yields the protein CSARGQNNQPQHF.

This chain connects TRBV6-1 to TRBJ2-7; 10 bases are a match to TRBD1. Unmatched junction bases numbered 4, after V lost 5 bases and J lost 3 bases. This CDR3 has 14 residues. Germline V gene data show CDR1 as MNHNS and CDR2 as SASEGT. For the CDR3, the DNA is TGTGCCAGCAGTATCCGGGACAGGGGCTACGAGCAGTACTTC. Translated: CASSIRDRGYEQYF.

The V gene is TRBV29-1, the J gene TRBJ2-7; D remains unclear. Germline V gives CDR1 SQVTM, CDR2 ANQGSEA. CDR3 length equals 11 residues. The ends were cut back, 7 bases at V and 4 bases at J, with 11 bases in the middle. Here the CDR3 DNA reads TGCAGCGCCCGGACGGATTACGAGCAGTACTTC. Its translation is CSARTDYEQYF.

The chain couples TRBV20-1 to TRBJ1-1; D possibly corresponds to TRBD1 (5 bases). The CDR3 is made up of 12 amino acids. CDR1 DFQATT and CDR2 SNEGSKA come from the germline V gene (reference sequence). V was pared by 2 bases and J by 1 base, with 5 bases between. The CDR3 DNA is TGCAGTGCTAGAAGGGGGAACACTGAAGCTTTCTTT. Its protein is CSARRGNTEAFF.

This clonotype was found a few times. The chain employs TRBV7-9 and TRBJ1-2, with D possibly being TRBD1 (5 bases). This CDR3 spans 13 amino acids. Between the trimmed V and J ends, which lost 2 bases and 7 bases, there was a span of 11 bases. Germline loops: CDR1 SEHNR, CDR2 FQNEAQ (reference sequence). The CDR3 DNA sequence: TGTGCCAGCAGCTTACGAGGGGCCCCTGGCTACACCTTC. Its translation: CASSLRGAPGYTF.

The V call is TRBV6-5, the J call TRBJ2-7; D is perhaps TRBD2 (6 bases). The germline V gene encodes CDR1 MNHEY and CDR2 SVGAGI. The CDR3 extends over 13 amino acids. The ends were cut back, 4 bases at V and 2 bases at J, with 9 bases in the middle. CDR3 loop: CASSWDWTYEQYF. CDR3 coding DNA: TGTGCCAGCAGTTGGGACTGGACCTACGAGCAGTACTTC.

V usage is TRBV7-8 and J usage is TRBJ1-1; TRBD1 agrees at 9 bases. After removal of 5 bases from V and 4 bases from J, the junction contained 5 bases not matched to a gene. Germline assignment: CDR1 SGHVS and CDR2 FQNEAQ. This CDR3 has 14 amino acids. DNA for the CDR3: TGTGCCAGCAGCAGGGACAGGGTGAGCACTGAAGCTTTCTTT. Its translation is CASSRDRVSTEAFF.